One sample yielded the 19 T cell receptor beta chains listed below, sequenced in a study of human T cells and chemical hapten exposure. Using its own MiXCR run on the RACE reads, TCRdb lists one record per CDR3 protein. The sample lists some 42,000 distinct CDR3 sequences, around 10% occurring once. Indicated time point: patch test 2, 6 weeks after DPC sensitization. As for treatment: therapeutic diphenylcyclopropenone sensitization with weekly scalp DPC. The input for sequencing was whole blood, taken in connection with sensitization to the hapten diphenylcyclopropenone (DPC). The receptors stem from a middle-aged woman with alopecia areata. Some clones in this sample may be carry-over from other donors' samples.

This clonotype was counted a few times. This chain joins TRBV6-2 or TRBV6-3 and TRBJ1-5; D is uncertain. Germline loops: CDR1 MNHEY, CDR2 SVGEGT. Trimming left V 7 bases short and J 2 bases short, with 15 bases between. This CDR3 contains 15 residues. DNA of the CDR3: TGTGCCAGCACCGCCGACGTAGTGGGCAATCAGCCCCAGCATTTT. Protein product: CASTADVVGNQPQHF.

In its sample, this clonotype was seen a few times. The chain uses TRBV20-1 and TRBJ2-3, with TRBD2 as a possible D gene (7 bases). CDR1 is DFQATT, CDR2 SNEGSKA, per germline (reference sequence). CDR3 length: 15 amino acids. Between the trimmed V and J ends, which lost 3 bases and 6 bases, there was a span of 19 bases. The chain's CDR3 is CSARRLYGGPDTQYF. The DNA for the CDR3 is TGCAGTGCTAGGAGATTGTACGGGGGGCCGGATACGCAGTATTTT.

This clonotype was counted at least ten times. The chain uses TRBV11-2 and TRBJ1-1; no clear D. V was pared by 5 bases and J by 0 bases, with 13 bases between. There are 15 residues in the CDR3. Germline lookup yields CDR1 SGHAT and CDR2 FQNNGV. CDR3 residues: CASSLQRTLNTEAFF. CDR3 nucleotide sequence: TGTGCCAGCAGCCTCCAGAGGACCCTGAACACTGAAGCTTTCTTT.

This clonotype was picked up many times. The V gene is TRBV4-1, the J gene TRBJ2-2; D uncertain. The germline CDR1 and CDR2 sequences are MGHRA and YSYEKL. Trimming stripped 0 bases from V and 8 bases from J, with 7 bases between. The CDR3 is 13 residues long. The CDR3 DNA is TGCGCCAGCAGCCAAGATCTGAGGGGGGAGCTGTTTTTT. It encodes CASSQDLRGELFF.

By share, this clonotype counts as medium-sized. The chain joins TRBV28 to TRBJ1-2; D gene ambiguous. With 6 bases removed from V and 2 bases from J, the gap between germline ends came to 13 bases. Germline CDR1 is MDHEN and CDR2 is SYDVKM. The CDR3 has 14 residues. The CDR3 spells CASRPWTENYGYTF. The CDR3 DNA is TGTGCCAGCAGACCGTGGACTGAGAACTATGGCTACACCTTC.

This clonotype occurred many times. The chain combines TRBV2 with TRBJ1-4; D might be TRBD1 (6 bases). The CDR3 runs to 15 residues. The V gene lost 3 bases and the J gene lost 8 bases, with 16 bases spanning the gap. The germline V gene has CDR1 SNHLY and CDR2 FYNNEI. The CDR3 protein is CASSEVRGAPEKLFF. In nucleotides, the CDR3 is TGTGCCAGCAGTGAGGTTCGGGGGGCGCCGGAAAAACTGTTTTTT.

The chain carries TRBV6-1 and TRBJ2-1; maybe TRBD2 (7 bases). Between the trimmed V and J ends, which lost 7 bases and 4 bases, there was a span of 14 bases. There are 14 residues in the CDR3. Germline V CDR1 and CDR2: MNHNS, SASEGT. The chain's CDR3 is CASIPRGGYNEQFF. The CDR3 DNA follows: TGTGCCAGCATCCCAAGGGGGGGTTACAATGAGCAGTTCTTC.

This chain links TRBV18 with TRBJ2-5; no definite D call. V gave up 1 base and J gave up 5 bases, with 8 bases separating them. Germline assignment: CDR1 KGHSH and CDR2 LQKENI. This CDR3 is 13 amino acids long. CDR3 amino acids: CASSPQVEETQYF. The DNA of the CDR3 is TGTGCCAGCTCACCACAGGTCGAGGAGACCCAGTACTTC.

This clonotype was recorded at least ten times. The chain couples TRBV6-6 to TRBJ2-3; possibly TRBD1 for D (5 bases). CDR3 length: 18 residues. Germline assignment: CDR1 MNHNY and CDR2 SVGAGI (reference sequence). With 4 bases removed from V and 2 bases from J, the gap between germline ends came to 22 bases. The CDR3 here is CASSSAVWGPGDTDTQYF. CDR3 sequence (DNA): TGTGCCAGCAGTTCCGCGGTTTGGGGCCCAGGAGACACAGATACGCAGTATTTT.

This clonotype was found a few times. V and J are TRBV12-3 or TRBV12-4 and TRBJ2-3; D gene ambiguous. The CDR3 is made up of 13 amino acids. The germline V and J ends were trimmed by 8 bases and 1 base, with 10 bases remaining between them. The CDR3 is CASAGFRTDTQYF. The CDR3 DNA sequence: TGTGCCAGCGCCGGGTTCCGCACAGATACGCAGTATTTT.

The chain has TRBV28 and TRBJ1-5; D unresolved. Germline V gene sequence: CDR1 MDHEN, CDR2 SYDVKM. V lost 7 bases to trimming and J lost 6 bases, with 10 bases between them. CDR3 size: 12 residues. DNA of the CDR3: TGTGCCAGCACCTCTTTGGGTCAGCCCCAGCATTTT. Protein product: CASTSLGQPQHF.

This clonotype was recorded many times. The chain recombines TRBV7-9 with TRBJ1-2; D not certain. CDR3 length equals 15 residues. Germline V gene lookup returns CDR1 SEHNR and CDR2 FQNEAQ (reference sequence). V shed 2 bases and J shed 5 bases, with 15 bases lying between them. The CDR3 reads CASSLSQLLIYGYTF. CDR3 bases: TGTGCCAGCAGCTTAAGCCAGTTATTAATTTATGGCTACACCTTC.

The chain recombines TRBV5-1 with TRBJ2-7; 13 positions match TRBD2. Germline CDR1 and CDR2: SGHRS and YFSETQ. The CDR3 is 17 residues long. Trimming at V came to 4 bases and at J to 2 bases, leaving 9 bases not matched to a gene. The CDR3 DNA sequence: TGCGCCAGCAGCACCGGACTAGCGGGGGCCCAAACCTACGAGCAGTACTTC. Its translation is CASSTGLAGAQTYEQYF.

In this sample, this clonotype turned up many times. This sequence joins TRBV5-6 and TRBJ1-6; the D gene is possibly TRBD1 (5 bases). Trimming left V 0 bases short and J 8 bases short, with 12 bases between. CDR3 length: 15 amino acids. CDR1 is SGHDT, CDR2 YYEEEE, per germline. This CDR3 reads CASSLGPGSYSPLHF. Here the CDR3 DNA reads TGTGCCAGCAGCTTGGGCCCAGGGTCGTATTCACCCCTCCACTTT.

This clonotype was seen repeatedly, ten times or more. The rearrangement links TRBV7-6 to TRBJ2-2; 9 bases fit TRBD1. This CDR3 is 16 amino acids long. Germline-derived CDR1 and CDR2 are SGHVS and FNYEAQ. The V and J ends lost 3 bases and 3 bases, in that order; junction bases with no gene match: 5. CDR3 sequence: CASSFWTGEDTGELFF. The CDR3 DNA is TGTGCCAGCAGCTTCTGGACAGGGGAGGACACCGGGGAGCTGTTTTTT.

The rearrangement links TRBV10-3 to TRBJ1-1; a possible D gene is TRBD1 (5 bases). CDR1 and CDR2 from the germline V gene are ENHRY and SYGVKD. V was cut by 11 bases and J by 5 bases, with 12 bases left in between. CDR3 length equals 11 residues. The CDR3 sequence: CAPRGRTEAFF. As DNA, the CDR3 is TGTGCCCCACGGGGGAGGACTGAAGCTTTCTTT.

This clonotype showed up many times. This chain connects TRBV6-4 to TRBJ1-1; 7 positions agree with TRBD1. V shed 3 bases, J shed 4 bases, and the junction held 8 bases outside the gene matches. Per germline, CDR1 MRHNA and CDR2 SNTAGT. The CDR3 has 15 residues. The CDR3 sequence: CASSEGGGASTEAFF. The CDR3 DNA sequence: TGTGCCAGCAGTGAGGGAGGGGGCGCGTCCACTGAAGCTTTCTTT.

The CDR3 is CASSQQGVMKPQHF. CDR3 DNA sequence: TGTGCCAGCAGCCAACAGGGGGTTATGAAGCCCCAGCATTTT. The chain employs TRBV12-3 or TRBV12-4 and TRBJ1-5, with TRBD1 matching 8 bases. With 6 bases clipped from V and 8 bases from J, the junction kept 9 bases outside the gene matches. CDR3 length: 14 amino acids.

In regard to this clonotype: A much larger clone differs by one base, so this may be a read error. The V call is TRBV29-1, the J call TRBJ1-2; possibly TRBD1 for D (6 bases). Trimming shortened V by 5 bases and J by 5 bases, and 9 bases separated the two germline ends. Germline CDR1 is SQVTM and CDR2 is ANQGSEA. The CDR3 is 11 amino acids. CDR3 coding DNA: TGCAGCGTTCTGACAGGATATGGCTACACCTTC. Translated, it gives CSVLTGYGYTF.